This TCR beta chain was profiled in a study of T cells in Graves' hyperthyroidism and ophthalmopathy. TCR beta CDR3 regions were amplified from RNA. RT-PCR in the first round (using the HTBI primer set) targeted the TCR CDR3. TCRdb re-called the multiplex PCR reads with MiXCR, one entry per CDR3 protein. The sample lists approximately 600,000 distinct CDR3 sequences, less than 25% seen once, with approximately 30% in the top ten. This clonotype was seen a handful of times. The CDR3 loop spans 16 amino acids. The V gene's germline CDR1 is SEHNR and CDR2 FQNEAQ (reference sequence). Trimming cost V 4 bases and J 1 base, with 14 bases left between them.

Sample: blood. The chain recombines TRBV7-9 with TRBJ1-3; the D is unclear. The sequence came from a man aged 25 to 45 with Graves' ophthalmopathy. CDR3 sequence: CASSSTPSPSGNTIYF. The CDR3 DNA reads TGTGCCAGCAGCTCGACCCCTTCACCTTCTGGAAACACCATATATTTT.